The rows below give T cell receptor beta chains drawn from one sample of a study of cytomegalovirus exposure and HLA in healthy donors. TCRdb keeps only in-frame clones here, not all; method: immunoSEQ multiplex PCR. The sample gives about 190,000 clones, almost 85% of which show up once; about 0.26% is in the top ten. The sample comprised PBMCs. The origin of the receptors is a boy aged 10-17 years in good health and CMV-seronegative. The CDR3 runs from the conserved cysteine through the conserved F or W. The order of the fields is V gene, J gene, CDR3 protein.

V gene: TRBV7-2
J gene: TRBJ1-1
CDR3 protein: CASSRQGATTEAFF

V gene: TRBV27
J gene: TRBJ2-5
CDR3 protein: CASSLGQVQETQYF

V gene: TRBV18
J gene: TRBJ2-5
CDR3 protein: CASSPPGRTQETQYF

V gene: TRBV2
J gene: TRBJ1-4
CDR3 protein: CASSEEQLTGGGEKLFF

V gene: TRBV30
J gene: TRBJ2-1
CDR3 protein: CAWSDTGLAYNEQFF

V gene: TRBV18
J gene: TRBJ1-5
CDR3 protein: CASSPFSGGLGNQPQHF

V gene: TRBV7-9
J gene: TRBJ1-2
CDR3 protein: CASSPGTGYYGYTF

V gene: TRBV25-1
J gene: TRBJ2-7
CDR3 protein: CASGTTGVGEQYF

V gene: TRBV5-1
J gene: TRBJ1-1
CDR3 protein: CASSDGQAERNTEAFF

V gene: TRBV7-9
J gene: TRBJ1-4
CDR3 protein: CSSSLGGEGEKLFF

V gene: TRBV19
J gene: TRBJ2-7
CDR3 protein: CASSIGRGYEQYF

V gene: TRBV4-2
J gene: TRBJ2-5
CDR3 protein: CASSQPGSQETQYF

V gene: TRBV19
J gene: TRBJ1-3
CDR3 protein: CASSIGPGLGSSGNTIYF

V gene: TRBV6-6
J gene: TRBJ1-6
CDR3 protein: CASSPLGNSPLHF

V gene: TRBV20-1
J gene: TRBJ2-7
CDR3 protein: CSAGRAYEQYF

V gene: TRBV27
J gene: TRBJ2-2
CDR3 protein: CASLGRGGTGELFF

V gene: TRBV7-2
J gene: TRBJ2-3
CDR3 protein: CASSLIAGGPSDTQYF

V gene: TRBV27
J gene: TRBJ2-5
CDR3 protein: CASSLSYRQETQYF

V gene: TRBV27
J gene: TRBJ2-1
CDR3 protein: CASNPDRASYNEQFF

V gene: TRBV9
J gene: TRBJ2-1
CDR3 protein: CASSDTTGKSSYNEQFF

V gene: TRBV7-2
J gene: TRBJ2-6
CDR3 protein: CASSLTGFAGANVLTF

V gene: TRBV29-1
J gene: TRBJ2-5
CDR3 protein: CSTARLKETQYF

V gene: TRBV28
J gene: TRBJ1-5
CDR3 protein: CASSFGGQPQHF

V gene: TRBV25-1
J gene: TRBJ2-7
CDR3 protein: CASSEYGGYPHEQYF

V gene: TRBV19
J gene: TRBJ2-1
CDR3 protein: CASRDRGYYNEQFF

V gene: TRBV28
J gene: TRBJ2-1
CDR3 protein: CASSFRGEQFF

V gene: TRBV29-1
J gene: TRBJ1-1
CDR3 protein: CSVAPRLRGTEAFF

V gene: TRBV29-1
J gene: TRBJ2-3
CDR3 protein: CSITGQGKSDTQYF